A single sample is the source of the 8 T cell receptor beta chains below, sequenced in a study of human T cells and chemical hapten exposure. TCRdb independently ran MiXCR on the RACE reads; one entry per CDR3 protein. The data contain approximately 400,000 distinct CDR3 sequences, roughly 4.8% of them singletons. The time point is: patch test 1, 2 weeks after DPC sensitization. Sample treatment: therapeutic diphenylcyclopropenone sensitization with weekly scalp DPC. The sequencing used whole blood, collected in connection with sensitization to the hapten diphenylcyclopropenone (DPC). These receptor sequences come from a woman aged 45-65 years with alopecia areata. Some clones in this sample may be carry-over from other donors' samples.

The table lists this clonotype with a few counts. The chain is built from TRBV27 and TRBJ2-7; D unclear. V was cut by 5 bases and J by 2 bases, with 13 bases left in between. Germline CDR1 and CDR2: MNHEY and SMNVEV (reference sequence). The CDR3 is made up of 14 amino acids. The CDR3 protein is CASSEAGPTYEQYF. The DNA of the CDR3 is TGTGCCAGCAGTGAGGCAGGACCCACCTACGAGCAGTACTTC.

This clonotype was counted a few times. Here the CDR3 reads CASSPFSSGNTIYF. CDR3 DNA: TGTGCCAGCAGCCCGTTCTCCTCTGGAAACACCATATATTTT. J is TRBJ1-3 and V is TRBV14; no clear D. V lost 4 bases to trimming and J lost 0 bases, with 7 bases between them. The germline gives CDR1 SGHDN, CDR2 FVKESK. The CDR3 covers 14 residues.

V usage is TRBV15 and J usage is TRBJ1-5; no firm D call. The CDR3 contains 15 residues. V was trimmed by 1 base and J by 2 bases, leaving 9 bases between them. Germline V CDR1 and CDR2: LNHNV, YYDKDF (reference sequence). In DNA, the CDR3 is TGTGCCACCAGCAGAGTTAGGGTGGGCAATCAGCCCCAGCATTTT. Amino acids: CATSRVRVGNQPQHF.

This clonotype was seen ten or more times. The rearrangement uses TRBV6-5 and TRBJ2-3; 11 nucleotides agree with TRBD2. Unmatched junction bases numbered 7, after V lost 6 bases and J lost 2 bases. The CDR3 extends over 16 amino acids. The germline gives CDR1 MNHEY, CDR2 SVGAGI. Written as DNA, the CDR3 is TGTGCCAGCAGCAGGGCTAGCGGGGGGTACACAGATACGCAGTATTTT. Translated: CASSRASGGYTDTQYF.

This clonotype came up many times. The chain uses TRBV11-2 and TRBJ2-7; D not certain. V was clipped by 0 bases and J by 4 bases, with 4 bases between them. The CDR3 length is 12 residues. The germline gives CDR1 SGHAT, CDR2 FQNNGV. The CDR3 region is CASSLERYEQYF. DNA for the CDR3: TGTGCCAGCAGCTTAGAGAGGTACGAGCAGTACTTC.

The chain joins TRBV3-1 to TRBJ2-3; a weak D match, TRBD2 (7 bases). There are 16 residues in the CDR3. V shed 1 base and J shed 3 bases, with 14 bases lying between them. Germline CDR1 reads LGHDT; CDR2 reads YNNKEL (reference sequence). The CDR3 reads CASSQARGARTDTQYF. CDR3 nucleotide sequence: TGTGCCAGCAGCCAAGCACGGGGGGCAAGGACAGATACGCAGTATTTT.

The chain links TRBV7-9 to TRBJ1-2, with TRBD1 matching over 7 bases. This CDR3 comprises 11 residues. Germline CDR1 SEHNR, CDR2 FQNEAQ (reference sequence). V was pared by 5 bases and J by 13 bases, with 7 bases of the junction left unmatched. Here the CDR3 DNA reads TGTGCCAGCAGCATTGGACAGGCCGCCACCTTC. It codes for CASSIGQAATF.

This clonotype was seen repeatedly, ten times or more. The chain has TRBV6-2 or TRBV6-3 and TRBJ2-7; TRBD2 matches at 7 bases. The CDR3 consists of 15 residues. Trimming at V came to 2 bases and at J to 0 bases, leaving 4 bases not matched to a gene. Germline CDR1 reads MNHEY; CDR2 reads SVGEGT. Written as DNA, the CDR3 is TGTGCCAGCAGTTACGTTGGCGGGAGCTCCTACGAGCAGTACTTC. It is translated as CASSYVGGSSYEQYF.